This note documents a single T cell receptor (beta chain) sequence. This record comes from a study of cytomegalovirus exposure and HLA in healthy donors. The CDR3 runs 18 residues. Germline trimming cut 1 base from V and 1 base from J; bases unmatched to any gene: 9. Germline CDR1 LGHNA, CDR2 YSLEER. Amplification used 60 Vbeta primers and 13 Jbeta primers. Clones were read by immunoSEQ multiplex PCR, and TCRdb kept only the in-frame ones, dropping some. This table holds around 31,000 clones. The receptor comes from a man between 25 and 39 years old in good health and CMV-seronegative. The source material was PBMCs. The V and J genes are TRBV4-3 and TRBJ2-1; the match to TRBD1 covers 8 bases. The CDR3 loop is CASSQGAGGGISYNEQFF. The CDR3 DNA reads TGCGCCAGCAGCCAAGGTGCAGGGGGCGGGATTTCCTACAATGAGCAGTTCTTC.